Listed below are T cell receptor beta chains from one sample, sequenced in a study of a mutant IDH1 vaccine in newly diagnosed glioma. No antigen is known for these receptors. TCRdb's copy holds only in-frame clones and misses some; the assay was immunoSEQ multiplex PCR. This table holds around 26,000 clones, 82% found once. The sequencing used PBMCs, collected from a glioma patient whose treatment included an IDH1 peptide vaccine. All receptors derive from a man in his forties with glioma. Some clones in this sample may be carry-over from other donors' samples. CDR3s include the opening cysteine and the closing phenylalanine or tryptophan. The D gene is left open where the match is weak. Part of the rows lack a size; the others show once, few, many or a class for expanded clones.

V: TRBV21-1
size: once
D: NA
J: TRBJ2-5
DNA: TGTGCCAGCAGCAACTCAATCAGAGGCCAAGAGACCCAGTACTTC
CDR3: CASSNSIRGQETQYF

V: TRBV4-1
size: NA
D: NA
J: TRBJ1-4
DNA: TGCGCCAGCAGCCAAGTTTCTGGGGATGAAAAACTGTTTTTT
CDR3: CASSQVSGDEKLFF

V: TRBV11-3
size: NA
D: TRBD2
J: TRBJ2-1
DNA: TGTGCCAGCAGCACCCCTAGCAACGGGGGGAACAATGAGCAGTTCTTC
CDR3: CASSTPSNGGNNEQFF

V: TRBV7-8
size: NA
D: NA
J: TRBJ2-3
DNA: TGTGCCAGCAGCACAGGTCGGGGGGCAAGGACAGATACGCAGTATTTT
CDR3: CASSTGRGARTDTQYF

V: TRBV4-2
size: NA
D: TRBD2
J: TRBJ2-7
DNA: TGTGCCAGCAGTCGGACTAGCGGGGGGCACAGCTCCTACGAGCAGTACTTC
CDR3: CASSRTSGGHSSYEQYF

V: TRBV7-6
size: NA
D: TRBD2
J: TRBJ2-1
DNA: TGTGCCAGCAGCTTAGCCGGCGGGGGGGCCTACAATGAGCAGTTCTTC
CDR3: CASSLAGGGAYNEQFF

V: TRBV2
size: NA
D: TRBD1
J: TRBJ1-4
DNA: TGTGCCAGCAAGGGACAGGGGGGTGAAAAACTGTTTTTT
CDR3: CASKGQGGEKLFF

V: TRBV7-7
size: NA
D: NA
J: TRBJ2-5
DNA: TGTGCTAGCAGCTCCAGGGTCCAAGAGACCCAGTACTTC
CDR3: CASSSRVQETQYF

V: TRBV7-2
size: NA
D: NA
J: TRBJ1-2
DNA: TGTGCCAGCAGCTTACATGGGGGGGCGGACTATGGCTACACCTTC
CDR3: CASSLHGGADYGYTF

V: TRBV5-1
size: NA
D: NA
J: TRBJ2-7
DNA: TGCGCCAGCAGCGGTCCGGACATTTACGAGCAGTACTTC
CDR3: CASSGPDIYEQYF

V: TRBV9
size: NA
D: NA
J: TRBJ1-1
DNA: TGTGCCAGCAGCGTAGCCAGGGGATGGACTGAAGCTTTCTTT
CDR3: CASSVARGWTEAFF